The present T cell receptor (beta chain) was sequenced within a study of spatial heterogeneity in lung cancer (dated by TCRdb to 2018 to 2020). In the study overall: More beta-chain than alpha-chain transcripts were consistently detected, likely reflecting higher beta-chain transcript abundance. In the raw uncorrected reads, each unique combination of TCR and UMI appeared more than ten times on average. TCR alpha and beta repertoires were quantitatively compared across multiple tumor regions, matched nontumor lung and blood in non-small cell lung cancer. TCR repertoire features were related to nonsynonymous mutation counts determined by whole-exome sequencing of tumor tissue. Both alpha and beta chains were TCR-sequenced in samples taken at surgery, namely 220 tumor regions, fewer than 85 matched nontumor lung samples and 50 to 60 PBMC samples.

Results the study describes overall, beyond this receptor: Ubiquitous expanded tumor TCRs were found in blood more often at tumor resection than at routine follow-up. Additional single-cell paired TCR alpha and beta sequencing was considered necessary to confirm, at a functional level, the hypothesis that regional TCRs recognize regional mutations.

The intended sense of this specimen's time point label: sample taken at primary tumor resection. Samples were obtained from approximately 77 patients with early-stage, untreated non-small cell lung cancer from the lung TRACERx cohort. For TCR sequencing, whole RNA was extracted from tumor and nontumor lung tissue, or from cryopreserved PBMC samples, and no cell sorting was done. Patients were selected for TCR sequencing only if sufficient RNA was available from at least two tumor regions. V loses 0 bases of germline sequence and J loses 0 bases, and the interval between the two ends is 12 bases. The germline V gene (reference sequence) sets CDR1 to DFQATT and CDR2 to SNEGSKA. Taken from cysteine to phenylalanine, the CDR3 has 15 residues. Only the CDR3 DNA stays, 45 bases, in frame from base 1. The library was made by 5' RACE. TCRdb lists the instrument as NextSeq 500. In the TCR library protocol, a unique molecular identifier was attached to each TCR cDNA molecule so that PCR and sequencing errors could be corrected. As for the authors' bioinformatics: Decombinator tools were used for TCR identification, UMI-based error correction and CDR3 extraction. TCRs above a frequency of 2 per 1,000, corresponding to the top 1% of the tumor frequency distribution, were defined as expanded. Renyi diversity was calculated using the R vegan package after each repertoire was subsampled 100 times to 5,000 TCRs. CDR3 similarity networks were built from amino acid triplet string-kernel similarity, connecting CDR3s with pairwise similarity above 0.82. Starting from the raw public reads, TCRdb applied fastp trimming at Q25, assembled clones with MiXCR and retained in-frame beta chains. Rows merge per CDR3 protein into single entries with the most common DNA and genes. The V and J calls reflect TCRdb's pipeline rather than the authors' work. Here the sample has some 940 distinct CDR3 sequences; over 10% occur a single time. The top ten constitute around 40% of the sample.

This clonotype is categorized as medium-sized (0.01 to 0.1%). This clone's antigen is unknown. Base quality data are lacking; no much larger clone is found one base away. The V gene is TRBV20-1 and the J gene is TRBJ2-7; the D gene identity is not certain. This receptor was identified in a male donor with early-stage non-small cell lung cancer. This material consisted of PBMCs, taken at surgery. The CDR3 region reads CSAREVHSGSYEQYF. The DNA sequence follows: TGCAGTGCTAGAGAGGTCCACTCGGGCTCCTACGAGCAGTACTTC.